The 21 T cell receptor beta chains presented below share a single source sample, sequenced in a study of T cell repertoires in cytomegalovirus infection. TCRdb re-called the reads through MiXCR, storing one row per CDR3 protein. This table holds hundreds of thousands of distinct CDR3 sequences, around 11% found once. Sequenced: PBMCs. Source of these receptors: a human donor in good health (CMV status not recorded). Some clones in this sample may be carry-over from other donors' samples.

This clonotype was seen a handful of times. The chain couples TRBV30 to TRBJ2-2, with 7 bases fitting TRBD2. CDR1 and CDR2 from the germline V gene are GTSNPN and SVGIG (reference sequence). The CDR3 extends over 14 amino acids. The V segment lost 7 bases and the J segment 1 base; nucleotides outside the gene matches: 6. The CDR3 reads CASDSGLNTGELFF. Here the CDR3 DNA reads TGTGCCTCCGATAGCGGGTTGAACACCGGGGAGCTGTTTTTT.

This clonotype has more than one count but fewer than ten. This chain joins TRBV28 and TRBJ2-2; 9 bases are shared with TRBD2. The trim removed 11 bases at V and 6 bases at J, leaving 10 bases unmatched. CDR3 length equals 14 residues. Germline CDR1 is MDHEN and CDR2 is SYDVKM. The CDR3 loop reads CAGTTGLAAGELFF. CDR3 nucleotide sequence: TGTGCCGGGACTACGGGACTAGCCGCCGGGGAGCTGTTTTTT.

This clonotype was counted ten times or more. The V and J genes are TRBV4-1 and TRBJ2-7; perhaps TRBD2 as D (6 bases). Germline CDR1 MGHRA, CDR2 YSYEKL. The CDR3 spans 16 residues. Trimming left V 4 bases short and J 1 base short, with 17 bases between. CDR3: CASSRSHSGVSYEQYF. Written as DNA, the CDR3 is TGCGCCAGCAGCCGATCCCATAGCGGTGTTTCCTACGAGCAGTACTTC.

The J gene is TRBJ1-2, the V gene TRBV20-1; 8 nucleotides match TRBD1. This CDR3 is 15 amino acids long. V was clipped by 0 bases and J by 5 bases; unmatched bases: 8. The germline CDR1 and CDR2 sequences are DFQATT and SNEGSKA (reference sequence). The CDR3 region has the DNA TGCAGTGCTAGAGACCACTCCACAGGGGGTTATGGCTACACCTTC. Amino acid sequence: CSARDHSTGGYGYTF.

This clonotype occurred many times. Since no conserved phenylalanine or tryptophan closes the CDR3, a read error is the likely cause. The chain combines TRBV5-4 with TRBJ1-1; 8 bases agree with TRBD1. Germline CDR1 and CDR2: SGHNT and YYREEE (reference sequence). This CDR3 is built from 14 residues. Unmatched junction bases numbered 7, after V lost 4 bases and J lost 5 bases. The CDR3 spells CASSPDRGRTEAFL. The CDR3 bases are TGTGCCAGCAGCCCCGACAGGGGAAGGACTGAAGCTTTCCTT.

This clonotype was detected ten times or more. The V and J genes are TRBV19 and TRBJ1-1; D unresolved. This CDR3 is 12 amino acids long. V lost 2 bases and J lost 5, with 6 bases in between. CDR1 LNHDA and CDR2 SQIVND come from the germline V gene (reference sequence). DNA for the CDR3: TGTGCCAGTAGTATATCTGTTACTGAAGCTTTCTTT. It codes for CASSISVTEAFF.

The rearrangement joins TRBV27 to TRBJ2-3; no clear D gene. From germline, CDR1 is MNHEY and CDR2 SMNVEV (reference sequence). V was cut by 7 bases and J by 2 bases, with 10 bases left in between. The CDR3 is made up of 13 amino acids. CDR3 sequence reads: CASKELLTDTQYF. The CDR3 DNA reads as TGTGCCAGCAAGGAACTCCTCACAGATACGCAGTATTTT.

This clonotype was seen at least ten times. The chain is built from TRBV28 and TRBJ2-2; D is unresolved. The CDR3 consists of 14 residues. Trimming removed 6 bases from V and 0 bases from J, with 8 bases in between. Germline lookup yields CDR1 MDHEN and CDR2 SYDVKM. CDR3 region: CASSRQTNTGELFF. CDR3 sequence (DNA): TGTGCCAGCAGCCGACAAACGAACACCGGGGAGCTGTTTTTT. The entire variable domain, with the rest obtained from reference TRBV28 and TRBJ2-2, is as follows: DVKVTQSSRYLVKRTGEKVFLECVQDMDHENMFWYRQDPGLGLRLIYFSYDVKMKEKGDIPEGYSVSREKKERFSLILESASTNQTSMYLCASSRQTNTGELFFGEGSRLTVL.

The CDR3 region is CASRGRDSLYQPQHF. As DNA, the CDR3 is TGTGCCAGCAGAGGCCGGGACAGTTTATATCAGCCCCAGCATTTT. This chain uses TRBV6-1 with TRBJ1-5; 7 nucleotides line up with TRBD1. Trimming removed 6 bases from V and 5 bases from J; junction bases left unmatched: 10. The CDR3 is 15 residues long. The germline V gene has CDR1 MNHNS and CDR2 SASEGT.

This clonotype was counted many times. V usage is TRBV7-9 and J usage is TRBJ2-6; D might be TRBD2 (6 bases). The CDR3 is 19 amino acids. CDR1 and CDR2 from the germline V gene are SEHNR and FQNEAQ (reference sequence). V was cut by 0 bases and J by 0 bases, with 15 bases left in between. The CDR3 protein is CASSLALWGDGSGANVLTF. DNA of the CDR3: TGTGCCAGCAGCTTAGCCCTTTGGGGGGACGGCTCTGGGGCCAACGTCCTGACTTTC.

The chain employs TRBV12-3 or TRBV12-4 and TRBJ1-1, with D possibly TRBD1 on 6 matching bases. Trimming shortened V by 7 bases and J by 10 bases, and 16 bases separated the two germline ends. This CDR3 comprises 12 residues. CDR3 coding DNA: TGTGCCAGCACCCCTCCCCAGGGGCGAGCTTTCTTT. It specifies CASTPPQGRAFF.

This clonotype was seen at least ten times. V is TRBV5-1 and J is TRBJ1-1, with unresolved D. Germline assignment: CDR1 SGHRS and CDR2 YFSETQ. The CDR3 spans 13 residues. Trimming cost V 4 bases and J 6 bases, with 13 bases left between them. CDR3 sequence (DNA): TGCGCCAGCAGCGGAAGTCAGAATCCTGAAGCTTTCTTT. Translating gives CASSGSQNPEAFF. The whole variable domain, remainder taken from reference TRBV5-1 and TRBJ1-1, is KAGVTQTPRYLIKTRGQQVTLSCSPISGHRSVSWYQQTPGQGLQFLFEYFSETQRNKGNFPGRFSGRQFSNSRSEMNVSTLELGDSALYLCASSGSQNPEAFFGQGTRLTVV.

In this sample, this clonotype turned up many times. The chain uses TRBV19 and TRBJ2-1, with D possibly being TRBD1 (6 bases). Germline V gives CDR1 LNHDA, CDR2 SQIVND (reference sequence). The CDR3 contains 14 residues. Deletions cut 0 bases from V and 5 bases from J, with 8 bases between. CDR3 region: CASSIDNRDNEQFF. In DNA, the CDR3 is TGTGCCAGTAGTATAGACAACAGGGACAATGAGCAGTTCTTC.

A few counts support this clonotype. CDR3: CAAQTPGTDTQYF. The CDR3 DNA reads TGCGCCGCTCAAACTCCAGGCACAGATACGCAGTATTTT. The V and J genes are TRBV5-1 and TRBJ2-3; D is undetermined. The germline gives CDR1 SGHRS, CDR2 YFSETQ. The ends were cut back, 10 bases at V and 1 base at J, with 13 bases in the middle. The length of the CDR3 is 13 residues.

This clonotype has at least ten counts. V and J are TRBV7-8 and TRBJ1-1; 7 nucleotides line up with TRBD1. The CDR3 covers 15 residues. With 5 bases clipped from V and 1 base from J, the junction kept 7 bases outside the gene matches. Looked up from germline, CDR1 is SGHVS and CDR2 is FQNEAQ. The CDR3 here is CASSIYRGENTEAFF. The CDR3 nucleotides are TGTGCCAGCAGCATTTACAGGGGTGAGAACACTGAAGCTTTCTTT.

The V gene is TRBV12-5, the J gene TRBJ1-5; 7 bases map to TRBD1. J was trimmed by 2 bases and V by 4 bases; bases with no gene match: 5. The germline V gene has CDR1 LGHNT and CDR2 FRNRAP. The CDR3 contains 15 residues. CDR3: CASGSDRVGNQPQHF. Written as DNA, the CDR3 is TGTGCTAGTGGTTCTGACAGGGTCGGCAATCAGCCCCAGCATTTT.

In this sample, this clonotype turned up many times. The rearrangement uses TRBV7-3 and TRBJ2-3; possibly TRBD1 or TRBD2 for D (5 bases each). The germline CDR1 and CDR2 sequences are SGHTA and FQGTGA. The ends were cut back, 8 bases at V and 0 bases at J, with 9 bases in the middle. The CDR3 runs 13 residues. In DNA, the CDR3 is TGTGCCAGCGGGGACGATAGCACAGATACGCAGTATTTT. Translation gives CASGDDSTDTQYF. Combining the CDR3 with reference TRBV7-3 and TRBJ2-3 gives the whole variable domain GAGVSQTPSNKVTEKGKYVELRCDPISGHTALYWYRQSLGQGPEFLIYFQGTGAADDSGLPNDRFFAVRPEGSVSTLKIQRTERGDSAVYLCASGDDSTDTQYFGPGTRLTVL.

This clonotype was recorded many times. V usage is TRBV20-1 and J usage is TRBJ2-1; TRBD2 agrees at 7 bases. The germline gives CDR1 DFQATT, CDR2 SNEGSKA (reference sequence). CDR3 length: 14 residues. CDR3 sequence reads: CRGVGGSSYNEQFF. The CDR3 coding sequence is TGCAGGGGAGTGGGAGGGAGCTCCTACAATGAGCAGTTCTTC.

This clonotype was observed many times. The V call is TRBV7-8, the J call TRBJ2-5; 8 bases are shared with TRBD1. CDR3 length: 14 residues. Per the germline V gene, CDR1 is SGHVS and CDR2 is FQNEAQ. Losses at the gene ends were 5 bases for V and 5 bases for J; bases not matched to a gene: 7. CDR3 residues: CASSIRGRAETQYF. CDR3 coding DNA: TGTGCCAGCAGCATCAGGGGGCGAGCCGAGACCCAGTACTTC.

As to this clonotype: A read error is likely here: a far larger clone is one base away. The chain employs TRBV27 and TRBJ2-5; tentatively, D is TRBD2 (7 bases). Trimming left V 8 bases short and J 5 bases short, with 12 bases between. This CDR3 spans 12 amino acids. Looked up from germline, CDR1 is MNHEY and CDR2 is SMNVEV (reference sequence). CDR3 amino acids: CASWGGGETQYF. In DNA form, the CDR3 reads TGTGCCAGCTGGGGGGGCGGGGAGACCCAGTACTTC.

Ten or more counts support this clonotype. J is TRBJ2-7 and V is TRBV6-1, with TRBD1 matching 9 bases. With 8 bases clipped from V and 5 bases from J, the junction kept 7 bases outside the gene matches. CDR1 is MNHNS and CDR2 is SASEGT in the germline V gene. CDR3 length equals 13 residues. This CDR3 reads CASVLGQGHEQYF. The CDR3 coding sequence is TGTGCCAGCGTCCTGGGACAGGGTCACGAGCAGTACTTC.